This record covers a single T cell receptor beta chain. Antigen specificity is unknown. The primer mix had 60 Vbeta and 13 Jbeta primers. Repertoires were generated with immunoSEQ multiplex PCR, while TCRdb's copy carries only in-frame clones and drops some. The sample includes some 100,000 clones, around 84% of them seen just once. The data stem from a study of cytomegalovirus exposure and HLA in healthy donors. Study details: There were 100 million to 130 million unique TCR beta sequences, drawn from around 180 million T cells, in an earlier analysis.

The germline CDR1 and CDR2 sequences are SGHDT and YYEEEE. Deletions cut 0 bases from V and 1 base from J, with 5 bases between. The CDR3 is 15 residues long. Study-wide points: It was about 150 TCR beta chains that were listed as cytomegalovirus-associated.

The sequence was obtained from a young woman in good health and CMV-seronegative. V and J are TRBV5-6 and TRBJ2-6; TRBD2 might be the D (5 bases). Sequenced material: PBMCs. DNA of the CDR3: TGTGCCAGCAGCTTGGGCGGGTCTGGGGCCAACGTCCTGACTTTC. Translation: CASSLGGSGANVLTF.